A selection of T cell receptor beta chains follows, all from one sample in a study of blood T cell repertoires in COVID-19. Generated by immunoSEQ multiplex PCR, the TCRdb table keeps only in-frame clones and is missing some. Of hundreds of thousands of clones listed, around 80% are singletons. The material sequenced was PBMCs or T cells enriched from blood (not recorded which). The receptors stem from a woman aged 40 to 50 with acute COVID-19. The CDR3 runs from the conserved cysteine through the conserved F or W. The order of the fields is J gene, clone size, D gene, V gene, CDR3 protein, CDR3 DNA. The D gene is left open where the match is weak. Only some rows state a clone size, as once, few, many or a class for expanded clones.

j_gene: TRBJ2-1
abundance: -
d_gene: -
v_gene: TRBV2
CDR3aa: CASGDQSYNEQFF
CDR3nt: TGTGCCAGCGGAGACCAGAGCTACAATGAGCAGTTCTTC

j_gene: TRBJ1-5
abundance: -
d_gene: -
v_gene: TRBV19
CDR3aa: CASTQTSGGNQPQHF
CDR3nt: TGTGCCAGTACCCAAACCTCGGGAGGCAATCAGCCCCAGCATTTT

j_gene: TRBJ1-5
abundance: -
d_gene: -
v_gene: TRBV30
CDR3aa: CAWRPSTDQPQHF
CDR3nt: TGTGCCTGGAGGCCCTCGACTGATCAGCCCCAGCATTTT

j_gene: TRBJ2-1
abundance: -
d_gene: -
v_gene: TRBV5-6
CDR3aa: CASITLGGPSSYNEQFF
CDR3nt: TGTGCCAGCATCACCTTGGGGGGGCCGAGCTCCTACAATGAGCAGTTCTTC

j_gene: TRBJ1-1
abundance: -
d_gene: TRBD1
v_gene: TRBV19
CDR3aa: CASSIGRRDRVLFRTEAFF
CDR3nt: TGTGCCAGTAGTATAGGTCGCCGGGACAGGGTCCTTTTTCGCACTGAAGCTTTCTTT

j_gene: TRBJ1-2
abundance: once
d_gene: TRBD1
v_gene: TRBV18
CDR3aa: CASSPILIMTGGAYGYTF
CDR3nt: TGTGCCAGCTCACCTATTTTAATAATGACAGGGGGCGCGTATGGCTACACCTTC

j_gene: TRBJ2-5
abundance: -
d_gene: -
v_gene: TRBV19
CDR3aa: CASNRGNGETQYF
CDR3nt: TGTGCCAGTAACCGGGGGAACGGGGAGACCCAGTACTTC

j_gene: TRBJ2-1
abundance: -
d_gene: TRBD2
v_gene: TRBV5-1
CDR3aa: CASNLRGGPNEQFF
CDR3nt: TGCGCCTCCAATTTGAGGGGAGGGCCAAATGAGCAGTTCTTC

j_gene: TRBJ1-1
abundance: -
d_gene: -
v_gene: TRBV18
CDR3aa: CASSPQTGYTEAFF
CDR3nt: TGTGCCAGCTCACCTCAAACAGGGTACACTGAAGCTTTCTTT

j_gene: TRBJ2-1
abundance: -
d_gene: -
v_gene: TRBV4-1
CDR3aa: CASSQDQGRGNEQFF
CDR3nt: TGCGCCAGCAGCCAAGATCAGGGCAGGGGCAATGAGCAGTTCTTC

j_gene: TRBJ2-7
abundance: once
d_gene: TRBD2
v_gene: TRBV11-2
CDR3aa: CASSSRLAYEQYF
CDR3nt: TGTGCCAGCAGCTCCAGACTAGCGTACGAGCAGTACTTC

j_gene: TRBJ2-5
abundance: -
d_gene: -
v_gene: TRBV6-5
CDR3aa: CASTTRDNQETQYF
CDR3nt: TGTGCCAGCACCACCCGGGACAACCAAGAGACCCAGTACTTC

j_gene: TRBJ2-2
abundance: -
d_gene: -
v_gene: TRBV11-2
CDR3aa: CASSEFRNTGELFF
CDR3nt: TGTGCCAGCAGCGAGTTTCGAAACACCGGGGAGCTGTTTTTT

j_gene: TRBJ2-3
abundance: -
d_gene: TRBD2
v_gene: TRBV28
CDR3aa: CASGTSGSPGDTQYF
CDR3nt: TGTGCCAGCGGGACTAGCGGGAGTCCCGGAGATACGCAGTATTTT

j_gene: TRBJ2-1
abundance: once
d_gene: -
v_gene: TRBV7-8
CDR3aa: CASSLGGLENEQFF
CDR3nt: TGTGCCAGCAGCTTAGGGGGGCTGGAAAATGAGCAGTTCTTC

j_gene: TRBJ2-2
abundance: -
d_gene: TRBD2
v_gene: TRBV5-1
CDR3aa: CASSRSGRVNTGELFF
CDR3nt: TGCGCCAGCAGCCGTAGCGGGAGGGTTAACACCGGGGAGCTGTTTTTT

j_gene: TRBJ2-7
abundance: -
d_gene: TRBD1
v_gene: TRBV11-3
CDR3aa: CASSLRRDRASYEQYF
CDR3nt: TGTGCCAGCAGCTTAAGGCGGGACAGGGCATCCTACGAGCAGTACTTC

j_gene: TRBJ1-3
abundance: once
d_gene: TRBD1
v_gene: TRBV18
CDR3aa: CASSPGQVSSGNTIYF
CDR3nt: TGTGCCAGCTCACCGGGACAGGTCAGCTCTGGAAACACCATATATTTT

j_gene: TRBJ1-4
abundance: -
d_gene: -
v_gene: TRBV5-8
CDR3aa: CASSPGWVNEKLFF
CDR3nt: TGTGCCAGCAGCCCGGGTTGGGTCAACGAAAAACTGTTTTTT

j_gene: TRBJ1-5
abundance: once
d_gene: TRBD1
v_gene: TRBV9
CDR3aa: CASSTTRTGPQHF
CDR3nt: TGTGCCAGCAGCACAACCCGGACAGGGCCCCAGCATTTT

j_gene: TRBJ1-3
abundance: -
d_gene: TRBD1
v_gene: TRBV2
CDR3aa: CASSGTGGNGNTIYF
CDR3nt: TGTGCCAGCTCCGGGACAGGGGGCAATGGAAACACCATATATTTT

j_gene: TRBJ2-7
abundance: many
d_gene: TRBD1
v_gene: TRBV6-1
CDR3aa: CASSEDGTGGYEQYF
CDR3nt: TGTGCCAGCAGTGAAGACGGGACAGGGGGCTACGAGCAGTACTTC

j_gene: TRBJ1-5
abundance: -
d_gene: TRBD1
v_gene: TRBV10-3
CDR3aa: CAISGGTGNQPQHF
CDR3nt: TGTGCCATCAGTGGCGGGACAGGGAATCAGCCCCAGCATTTT

j_gene: TRBJ1-5
abundance: -
d_gene: -
v_gene: TRBV6-5
CDR3aa: CASSRLGLSNQPQHF
CDR3nt: TGTGCCAGCAGTCGACTAGGACTGAGCAATCAGCCCCAGCATTTT

j_gene: TRBJ1-6
abundance: -
d_gene: -
v_gene: TRBV3-1/TRBV3-2
CDR3aa: CASSQVTDSPLHF
CDR3nt: TGTGCCAGCAGCCAAGTGACAGATTCACCCCTCCACTTT

j_gene: TRBJ2-5
abundance: -
d_gene: TRBD2
v_gene: TRBV5-1
CDR3aa: CASSLLAGAQETQYF
CDR3nt: TGCGCCAGCAGCTTACTAGCGGGGGCCCAAGAGACCCAGTACTTC

j_gene: TRBJ2-4
abundance: -
d_gene: TRBD1
v_gene: TRBV30
CDR3aa: CALNRDRGENIQYF
CDR3nt: TGTGCCTTAAACCGTGACAGGGGGGAAAACATTCAGTACTTC

j_gene: TRBJ2-1
abundance: once
d_gene: -
v_gene: TRBV11-2
CDR3aa: CASSLGGHREQFF
CDR3nt: TGTGCCAGCAGCTTAGGGGGCCATCGCGAGCAGTTCTTC

j_gene: TRBJ2-3
abundance: -
d_gene: -
v_gene: TRBV30
CDR3aa: CAWRGTGFSQYF
CDR3nt: TGTGCCTGGAGAGGCACAGGGTTTTCGCAGTATTTT

j_gene: TRBJ1-1
abundance: -
d_gene: -
v_gene: TRBV7-3
CDR3aa: CASSLNGQGNTEAFF
CDR3nt: TGTGCCAGCAGCTTAAATGGTCAGGGGAACACTGAAGCTTTCTTT

j_gene: TRBJ2-1
abundance: -
d_gene: TRBD2
v_gene: TRBV28
CDR3aa: CASRGAGEKYNEQFF
CDR3nt: TGTGCCAGCAGGGGAGCGGGAGAGAAATACAATGAGCAGTTCTTC

j_gene: TRBJ1-3
abundance: once
d_gene: TRBD1
v_gene: TRBV28
CDR3aa: CASSGQGGVNTIYF
CDR3nt: TGTGCCAGCAGTGGACAGGGGGGCGTGAACACCATATATTTT

j_gene: TRBJ2-7
abundance: -
d_gene: TRBD2
v_gene: TRBV29-1
CDR3aa: CSVVRTSGWVPYEQYF
CDR3nt: TGCAGCGTTGTAAGGACTAGCGGGTGGGTTCCGTACGAGCAGTACTTC

j_gene: TRBJ1-6
abundance: -
d_gene: -
v_gene: TRBV28
CDR3aa: CASSFAGGWRSPLHF
CDR3nt: TGTGCCAGCAGTTTCGCTGGGGGCTGGCGGTCACCCCTCCACTTT

j_gene: TRBJ2-5
abundance: -
d_gene: TRBD2
v_gene: TRBV7-2
CDR3aa: CASSSSGRKETQYF
CDR3nt: TGTGCCAGCAGCTCAAGCGGGAGGAAAGAGACCCAGTACTTC

j_gene: TRBJ1-2
abundance: -
d_gene: TRBD1
v_gene: TRBV15
CDR3aa: CATSREVGTVDGYTF
CDR3nt: TGTGCCACCAGCAGGGAAGTCGGGACAGTCGATGGCTACACCTTC

j_gene: TRBJ2-7
abundance: few
d_gene: -
v_gene: TRBV7-3
CDR3aa: CASSLSQVGEQYF
CDR3nt: TGTGCCAGCAGCTTATCCCAGGTTGGCGAGCAGTACTTC

j_gene: TRBJ1-2
abundance: -
d_gene: -
v_gene: TRBV2
CDR3aa: CASSYRVEYGYTF
CDR3nt: TGTGCCAGCAGTTACAGGGTTGAGTATGGCTACACCTTC

j_gene: TRBJ1-2
abundance: -
d_gene: TRBD1
v_gene: TRBV5-8
CDR3aa: CASSLEGQGSNYGYTF
CDR3nt: TGTGCCAGCAGCTTGGAAGGACAGGGAAGCAACTATGGCTACACCTTC

j_gene: TRBJ1-3
abundance: -
d_gene: -
v_gene: TRBV28
CDR3aa: CASSTGGSGTIYF
CDR3nt: TGTGCCAGCAGTACAGGTGGCTCCGGCACCATATATTTT

j_gene: TRBJ1-3
abundance: -
d_gene: TRBD1
v_gene: TRBV2
CDR3aa: CANRDSRSSGNTIYF
CDR3nt: TGTGCCAACCGGGACAGCCGTTCCTCTGGAAACACCATATATTTT

j_gene: TRBJ2-4
abundance: once
d_gene: -
v_gene: TRBV7-2
CDR3aa: CASSPGWVAKNIQYF
CDR3nt: TGTGCCAGCAGCCCAGGGTGGGTAGCCAAAAACATTCAGTACTTC

j_gene: TRBJ2-7
abundance: -
d_gene: -
v_gene: TRBV19
CDR3aa: CATKPSPRHNGEQYF
CDR3nt: TGTGCCACCAAACCCAGCCCGAGACATAATGGAGAGCAGTACTTC

j_gene: TRBJ1-2
abundance: many
d_gene: TRBD1
v_gene: TRBV7-3
CDR3aa: CASSLKGQDYGYTF
CDR3nt: TGTGCCAGCAGCTTAAAAGGACAGGACTATGGCTACACCTTC

j_gene: TRBJ1-4
abundance: once
d_gene: -
v_gene: TRBV14
CDR3aa: CASSQNRAGGEKLFF
CDR3nt: TGTGCCAGCAGCCAAAACAGGGCTGGTGGTGAAAAACTGTTTTTT

j_gene: TRBJ1-1
abundance: -
d_gene: -
v_gene: TRBV28
CDR3aa: CASSLTPEDPRGAFF
CDR3nt: TGTGCCAGCAGTTTAACCCCAGAGGACCCCCGGGGGGCTTTCTTT

j_gene: TRBJ2-2
abundance: -
d_gene: -
v_gene: TRBV19
CDR3aa: CASMVNWGNTGELFF
CDR3nt: TGTGCCAGTATGGTAAACTGGGGCAACACCGGGGAGCTGTTTTTT

j_gene: TRBJ1-2
abundance: -
d_gene: -
v_gene: TRBV27
CDR3aa: CASKRYGYTF
CDR3nt: TGTGCCAGCAAGAGGTATGGCTACACCTTC

j_gene: TRBJ1-3
abundance: -
d_gene: TRBD1
v_gene: TRBV28
CDR3aa: CASSPLQGGGNTIYF
CDR3nt: TGTGCCAGCAGTCCTCTACAGGGGGGCGGAAACACCATATATTTT

j_gene: TRBJ1-2
abundance: -
d_gene: -
v_gene: TRBV5-4
CDR3aa: CASSLYGRDYGYTF
CDR3nt: TGTGCCAGCAGCTTGTACGGGAGGGATTATGGCTACACCTTC

j_gene: TRBJ2-4
abundance: -
d_gene: -
v_gene: TRBV11-2
CDR3aa: CASSQIYRENIQYF
CDR3nt: TGTGCCAGCAGTCAGATCTACAGGGAAAACATTCAGTACTTC

j_gene: TRBJ1-2
abundance: -
d_gene: -
v_gene: TRBV5-8
CDR3aa: CASSLAPGRDRNGYTF
CDR3nt: TGTGCCAGCAGCTTGGCTCCAGGACGGGATAGAAATGGCTACACCTTC

j_gene: TRBJ1-1
abundance: -
d_gene: -
v_gene: TRBV27
CDR3aa: CASSLGTGGTEAFF
CDR3nt: TGTGCCAGCAGTTTAGGTACGGGAGGCACTGAAGCTTTCTTT

j_gene: TRBJ1-5
abundance: few
d_gene: TRBD1
v_gene: TRBV4-2
CDR3aa: CASSPTVDRDSNQPQHF
CDR3nt: TGTGCCAGCAGCCCGACTGTGGACAGGGATAGCAATCAGCCCCAGCATTTT

j_gene: TRBJ2-3
abundance: -
d_gene: TRBD2
v_gene: TRBV7-2
CDR3aa: CASSLRLAGLTDTQYF
CDR3nt: TGTGCCAGCAGCTTACGCCTAGCGGGGCTTACAGATACGCAGTATTTT